Sequencing of this TCR beta chain was carried out in a study of beta chain features in type 1 diabetes. Study-level results: Individuals with type 1 diabetes displayed fewer insertions and more deletions at VDJ junctions. In these data, an HLA type influence on TCRB rearrangement remained unresolved. In every one of the four CD4+ subsets, TCRB CDR3s were moderately but significantly shorter in Type 1 diabetes patients.

Sorting based on CD45RO/CCR7/CD25/CD127/CD95/CD27 separated CD4+ naive, central memory, regulatory and stem cell-like memory cells. The investigators reverse transcribed all of the isolated RNA, so they sequenced expressed TCRB transcripts. Mean read depth for naive, central memory and regulatory T cell samples was 3 million to 4.5 million reads. Generated by immunoSEQ multiplex PCR, the TCRdb table keeps only in-frame clones and is missing some. The sample shows approximately 41,000 clones, approximately 61% of them seen only once. The CDR3 spans 14 residues. Per germline, CDR1 SGHAT and CDR2 FQNNGV. Trimming shortened V by 1 base and J by 10 bases, and 14 bases separated the two germline ends. About this clone itself: Its specificity is not known.

The chain has TRBV11-2 and TRBJ2-1; the D gene is possibly TRBD2 (7 bases). Specimen: Tregs from blood. This receptor was identified in a man younger than 40 with type 1 diabetes. Some clones in this sample may be carry-over from other donors' samples. In DNA form, the CDR3 reads TGTGCCAGCAGCTTAGGCTTAGGGGGGGGAGAGCAGTTCTTC. This gives the protein CASSLGLGGGEQFF.